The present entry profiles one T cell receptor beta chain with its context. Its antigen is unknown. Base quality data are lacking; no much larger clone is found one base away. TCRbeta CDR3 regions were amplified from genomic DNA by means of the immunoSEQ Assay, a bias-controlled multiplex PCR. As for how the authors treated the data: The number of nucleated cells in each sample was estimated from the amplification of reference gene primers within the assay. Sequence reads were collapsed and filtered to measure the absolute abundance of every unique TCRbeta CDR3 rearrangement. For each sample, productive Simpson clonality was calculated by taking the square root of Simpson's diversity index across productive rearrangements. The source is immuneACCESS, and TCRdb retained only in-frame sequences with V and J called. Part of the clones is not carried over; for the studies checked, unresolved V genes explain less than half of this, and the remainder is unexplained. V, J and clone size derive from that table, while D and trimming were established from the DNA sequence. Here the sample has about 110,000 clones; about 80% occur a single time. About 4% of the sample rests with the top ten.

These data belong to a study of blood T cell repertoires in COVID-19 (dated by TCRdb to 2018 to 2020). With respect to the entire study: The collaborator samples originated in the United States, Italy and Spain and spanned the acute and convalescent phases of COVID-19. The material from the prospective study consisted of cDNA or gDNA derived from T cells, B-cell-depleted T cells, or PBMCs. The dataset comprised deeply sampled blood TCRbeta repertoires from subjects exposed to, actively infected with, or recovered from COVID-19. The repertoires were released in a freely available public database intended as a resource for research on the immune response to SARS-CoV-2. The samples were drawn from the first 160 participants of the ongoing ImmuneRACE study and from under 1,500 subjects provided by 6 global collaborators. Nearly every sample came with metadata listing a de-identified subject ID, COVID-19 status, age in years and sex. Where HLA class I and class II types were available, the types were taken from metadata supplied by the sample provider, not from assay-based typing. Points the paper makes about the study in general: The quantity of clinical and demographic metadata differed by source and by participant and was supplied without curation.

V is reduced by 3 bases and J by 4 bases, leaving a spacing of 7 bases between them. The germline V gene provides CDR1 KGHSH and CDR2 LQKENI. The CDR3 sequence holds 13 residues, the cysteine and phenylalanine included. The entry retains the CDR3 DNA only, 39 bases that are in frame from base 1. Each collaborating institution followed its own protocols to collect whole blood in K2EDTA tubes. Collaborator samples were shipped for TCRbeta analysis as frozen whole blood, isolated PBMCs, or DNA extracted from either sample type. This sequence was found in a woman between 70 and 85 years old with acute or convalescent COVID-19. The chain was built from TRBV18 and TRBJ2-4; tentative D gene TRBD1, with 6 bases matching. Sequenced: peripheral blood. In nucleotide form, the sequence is TGTGCCAGCTCACCGGGACAAAAAAACATTCAGTACTTC. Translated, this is CASSPGQKNIQYF.